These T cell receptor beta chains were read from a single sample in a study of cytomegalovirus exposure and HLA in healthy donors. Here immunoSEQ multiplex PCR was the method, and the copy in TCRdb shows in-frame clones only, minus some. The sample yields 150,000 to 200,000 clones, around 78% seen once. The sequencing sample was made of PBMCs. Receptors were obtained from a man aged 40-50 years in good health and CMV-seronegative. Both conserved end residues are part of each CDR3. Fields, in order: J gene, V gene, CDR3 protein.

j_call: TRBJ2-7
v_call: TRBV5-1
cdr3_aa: CASSLTGNEQYF

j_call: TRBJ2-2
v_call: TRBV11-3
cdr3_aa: CASSLDPGVPGELFF

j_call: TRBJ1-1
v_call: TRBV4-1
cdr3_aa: CASSRHGGGEAFF

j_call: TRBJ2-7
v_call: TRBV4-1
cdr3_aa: CASSLGRASGDYEQYF

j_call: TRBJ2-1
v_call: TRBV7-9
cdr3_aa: CSSSLPRRLGNEQFF

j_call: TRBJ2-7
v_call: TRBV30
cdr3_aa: CACQRDSEGEQYF

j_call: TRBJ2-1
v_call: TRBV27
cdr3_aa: CASSRQGAPNEQFF

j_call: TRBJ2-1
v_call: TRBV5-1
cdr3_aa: CASSLGLAGINEQFF

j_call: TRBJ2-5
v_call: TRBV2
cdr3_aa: CASRVGVGETQYF

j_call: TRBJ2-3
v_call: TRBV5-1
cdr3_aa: CASSPEVAGVTDTQYF

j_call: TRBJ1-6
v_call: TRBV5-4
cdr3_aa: CASSGESSYNSPLHF

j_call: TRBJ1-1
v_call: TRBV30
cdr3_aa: CACPIKGKGFGGTEAFF

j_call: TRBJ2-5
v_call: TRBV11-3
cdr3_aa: CASSRRGLETQYF

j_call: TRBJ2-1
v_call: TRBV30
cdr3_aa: CAWSVLEGNEQFF

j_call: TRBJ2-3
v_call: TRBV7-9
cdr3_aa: CASSRPTGADTQYF

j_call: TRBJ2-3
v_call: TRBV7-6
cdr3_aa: CASKGEYGVSSITDTQYF

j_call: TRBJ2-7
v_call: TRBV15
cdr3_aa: CATSRDLDRDNSYEQYF

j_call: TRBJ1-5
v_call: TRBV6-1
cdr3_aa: CASSDPFGGTSNQPQHF

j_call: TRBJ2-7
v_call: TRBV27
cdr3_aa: CASSFSTSGSVEQYF

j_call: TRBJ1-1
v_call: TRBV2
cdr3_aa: CASSEVRFMNTEAFF

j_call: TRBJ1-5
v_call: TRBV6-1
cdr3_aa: CASDDRGKNQPQHF

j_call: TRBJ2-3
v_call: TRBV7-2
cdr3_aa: CASSFLSGGVTDTQYF

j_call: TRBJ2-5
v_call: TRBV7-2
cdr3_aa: CASSLFEAGGVETQYF

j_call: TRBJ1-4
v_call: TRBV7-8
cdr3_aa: CASSLAAANEKLFF

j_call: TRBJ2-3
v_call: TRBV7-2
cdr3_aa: CASSTTSGSLDTQYF

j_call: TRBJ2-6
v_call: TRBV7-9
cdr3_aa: CASGRQTSGANVLTF